This TCR beta chain was retrieved from a study of Ad26.COV2.S vaccination and SARS-CoV-2 variants. This table comes from immunoSEQ multiplex PCR, and its TCRdb copy is limited to in-frame clones, with some not included. Of about 420,000 clones in the sample, roughly 90% were seen once. This CDR3 is 15 amino acids long. Trimming at V came to 10 bases and at J to 2 bases, leaving 12 bases not matched to a gene. The germline V gene has CDR1 ENHRY and CDR2 SYGVKD. Treatment defined: some 20 received Ad26.COV2.S at low or high dose, single or two shots; 5 received placebo; per-sample allocation not given. The study sampled participants on day 63 after the first vaccine or placebo injection.

The V gene is TRBV10-3, the J gene TRBJ1-2, with 8 bases fitting TRBD1. Sequences were derived from peripheral blood, sampled in a trial of Ad26.COV2.S vaccine versus placebo. This TCR derives from a person between 18 and 60 years old who received the Ad26.COV2.S COVID-19 vaccine or a placebo. CDR3 sequence (DNA): TGTGCCACACCGATTACAACAGGGGGAAACTATGGCTACACCTTC. It translates to CATPITTGGNYGYTF.